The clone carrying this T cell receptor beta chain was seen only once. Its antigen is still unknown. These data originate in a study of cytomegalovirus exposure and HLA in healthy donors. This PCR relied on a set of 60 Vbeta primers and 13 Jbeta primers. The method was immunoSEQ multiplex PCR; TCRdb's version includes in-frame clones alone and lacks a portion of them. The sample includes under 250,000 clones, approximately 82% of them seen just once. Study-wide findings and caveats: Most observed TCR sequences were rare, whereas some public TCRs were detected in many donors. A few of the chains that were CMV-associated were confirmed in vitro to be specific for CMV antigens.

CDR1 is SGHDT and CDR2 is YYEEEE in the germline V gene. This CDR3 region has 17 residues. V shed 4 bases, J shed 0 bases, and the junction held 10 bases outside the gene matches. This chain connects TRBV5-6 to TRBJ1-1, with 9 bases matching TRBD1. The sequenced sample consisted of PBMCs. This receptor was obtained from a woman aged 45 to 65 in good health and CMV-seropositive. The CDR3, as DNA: TGTGCCAGCAGCCTTTATAGGGACAGGGTTTTGAACACTGAAGCTTTCTTT. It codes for CASSLYRDRVLNTEAFF.